The rows below give T cell receptor beta chains drawn from one sample of a study of T cell responses to AZD1222 COVID-19 vaccine. Sequencing used immunoSEQ multiplex PCR; TCRdb keeps in-frame clones, though not all of them. The sample includes about 120,000 clones, approximately 86% of them seen just once. This sample comprised peripheral blood, obtained on day 0 of AZD1222 vaccination. The source of these receptors is an adult in good health. Each CDR3 is given with its conserved first and last residue. The D gene is left open where the match is weak. Not every row has a clone size; where given, it reads once, few, many or a size class.

d_call,clone_size,v_call,j_call,cdr3_nt,cdr3_aa
NA,NA,TRBV28,TRBJ2-7,TGTGCCAGCAGCCCTAGGGGGGGGACGTCCTACGAGCAGTACTTC,CASSPRGGTSYEQYF
NA,NA,TRBV28,TRBJ2-4,TGTGCCAGCAGTTTCAGCCGCGAGGACCCGTTAGCCAAAAACATTCAGTACTTC,CASSFSREDPLAKNIQYF
NA,NA,TRBV6-6,TRBJ2-7,TGTGCCAGCATCCAGACCCTTCCGGGGGAGCAGTACTTC,CASIQTLPGEQYF
TRBD2,NA,TRBV7-2,TRBJ2-1,TGTGCCAGCAGCTTTGGTAGCGGGGTCGGTGAGCAGTTCTTC,CASSFGSGVGEQFF
NA,NA,TRBV19,TRBJ2-2,TGTGCCAGTAGGGCCGGGGAGCTGTTTTTT,CASRAGELFF
TRBD1,NA,TRBV18,TRBJ1-1,TGTGCCAGCTCACAAGGACAGGGGAACACTGAAGCTTTCTTT,CASSQGQGNTEAFF
TRBD1,NA,TRBV6-1,TRBJ2-7,TGTGCCAGCAAAATAACAGGGGACGAATACGAGCAGTACTTC,CASKITGDEYEQYF
NA,NA,TRBV24-1,TRBJ2-5,TGTGCCACCAGTGATCCCGGACTCCCCCAAGAGACCCAGTACTTC,CATSDPGLPQETQYF
TRBD1,NA,TRBV10-3,TRBJ2-5,TGTGCCATCAGTGAGTCGAGACAGGGGATACAAGAGACCCAGTACTTC,CAISESRQGIQETQYF
NA,NA,TRBV15,TRBJ1-2,TGTGCCACCAGCAGAAAAACCCCAGGAGACTATGGCTACACCTTC,CATSRKTPGDYGYTF
TRBD2,NA,TRBV4-2,TRBJ2-7,TGTGCCAGCAGCCAGACTAGCGGGAGCTCCTACGAGCAGTACTTC,CASSQTSGSSYEQYF
NA,NA,TRBV28,TRBJ1-2,TGTGCCAGCAAACCCTACGGCCCCTATGGCTACACCTTC,CASKPYGPYGYTF
TRBD1,NA,TRBV5-1,TRBJ2-7,TGCGCCAGCAGCCTGCGGGACAGGGGTAACGAGCAGTACTTC,CASSLRDRGNEQYF
TRBD1,NA,TRBV29-1,TRBJ2-2,TGCAGCGTTGAAGGGGTCGGACAGGGAAACACCGGGGAGCTGTTTTTT,CSVEGVGQGNTGELFF
NA,NA,TRBV5-4,TRBJ1-4,TGTGCCAGCAGCTTGGGGACTGACAATGAAAAACTGTTTTTT,CASSLGTDNEKLFF
TRBD1,NA,TRBV3-1/TRBV3-2,TRBJ2-2,TGTGCCAGCAGCGAATCTGGGACAGGGGGCACCGGGGAGCTGTTTTTT,CASSESGTGGTGELFF
TRBD1,NA,TRBV11-2,TRBJ2-7,TGTGCCAGCAGCTTAGGCCACAGGGGACCCTACGAGCAGTACTTC,CASSLGHRGPYEQYF
TRBD1,NA,TRBV9,TRBJ2-2,TGTGCCAGCAGCGTAACAGGGGTGGGCACCGGGGAGCTGTTTTTT,CASSVTGVGTGELFF
TRBD2,NA,TRBV6-5,TRBJ2-3,TGTGCCAGCAGTTACCGAGCACTAGCGGGAACAGATACGCAGTATTTT,CASSYRALAGTDTQYF
NA,NA,TRBV19,TRBJ2-1,TGTGCCAGTAGTCTTGCATTGGGCTTGGAGCAGTTCTTC,CASSLALGLEQFF
NA,NA,TRBV7-9,TRBJ1-2,TGTGCCAGCAGCTCCGAGGTTTCAAACTATGGCTACACCTTC,CASSSEVSNYGYTF
TRBD2,NA,TRBV3-1/TRBV3-2,TRBJ2-7,TGTGCCAGCAGCCCGACTAGCGGGGGAGGCTACGAGCAGTACTTC,CASSPTSGGGYEQYF
NA,NA,TRBV19,TRBJ1-1,TGTGCCAGTAGTATAACCGGGAGAGCTTTCTTT,CASSITGRAFF
NA,NA,TRBV18,TRBJ1-1,TGTGCCAGCTCCCAAGATACTGAAGCTTTCTTT,CASSQDTEAFF
NA,NA,TRBV21-1,TRBJ2-3,TGTGCCAGCAGCAAAGAGCGGTTAAAGCGGGAGGGGTCCACGGATACGCAGTATTTT,CASSKERLKREGSTDTQYF
NA,NA,TRBV28,TRBJ1-2,TGTGCCAGCAGTATCACAGGGTTTCGGAACTATGGCTACACCTTC,CASSITGFRNYGYTF
TRBD1,NA,TRBV23-1,TRBJ1-1,TGCGCCAGCGGAACACGGGACAGGGTGACGAACACTGAAGCTTTCTTT,CASGTRDRVTNTEAFF
NA,NA,TRBV18,TRBJ2-7,TGTGCCAGCTCACCTGCTTTTGGCGGCGAGCAGTACTTC,CASSPAFGGEQYF
TRBD1,NA,TRBV5-1,TRBJ1-1,TGCGCCAGCAGCTCTGGACAGGGTGGGACTGAAGCTTTCTTT,CASSSGQGGTEAFF
NA,NA,TRBV7-3,TRBJ2-3,TGTGCCAGCAGCTTACTAGCATCTGGCACAGATACGCAGTATTTT,CASSLLASGTDTQYF
NA,NA,TRBV6-5,TRBJ1-2,TGTGCCAGCACGGCGGAGGGGGGCGGCTATGGCTACACCTTC,CASTAEGGGYGYTF
TRBD1,NA,TRBV11-2,TRBJ1-3,TGTGCCAGCAGCGGCAGGGGGACTGGAAACACCATATATTTT,CASSGRGTGNTIYF
TRBD1,NA,TRBV15,TRBJ2-5,TGTGCCACCAGCAGAACTGGGACAGTCCTCACTAACTCCCAAGAGACCCAGTACTTC,CATSRTGTVLTNSQETQYF
TRBD1,NA,TRBV6-5,TRBJ1-5,TGTGCCAGCAGGACAGGGGGGGAGAGTCAGCCCCAGCATTTT,CASRTGGESQPQHF
NA,NA,TRBV6-5,TRBJ2-7,TGTGCCAGCAGGCATGAGACAGGAGCCTACGAGCAGTACTTC,CASRHETGAYEQYF
TRBD1,once,TRBV19,TRBJ2-4,TGTGCCAGTAGTGAAGAGGGGGCGGGAGCCAAAAACATTCAGTACTTC,CASSEEGAGAKNIQYF
TRBD1,few,TRBV5-1,TRBJ1-4,TGCGCCAGCAGCTTGGCAACATCCGGGACAGGTCATGAAAAACTGTTTTTT,CASSLATSGTGHEKLFF
TRBD2,NA,TRBV18,TRBJ2-1,TGTGCCAGCTCACCAGGGTCTAGCGGGTTCCACAATGAGCAGTTCTTC,CASSPGSSGFHNEQFF
TRBD1,NA,TRBV7-9,TRBJ2-7,TGTGCCAGCAGCTTAGAAGGGGGCCAGTACGAGCAGTACTTC,CASSLEGGQYEQYF
NA,once,TRBV7-2,TRBJ2-5,TGTGCCAGCAGCGCCGTCCGCCAAGAGACCCAGTACTTC,CASSAVRQETQYF
TRBD2,NA,TRBV3-1/TRBV3-2,TRBJ2-1,TGTGCCAGCAGCCAAGAACTTTCTAGCGGGAGGCCCCTCTTC,CASSQELSSGRPLF
NA,NA,TRBV19,TRBJ1-5,TGTGCCAGTAGTATAGGGCCCAACAGGGTAAAGGAGGGCAATCAGCCCCAGCATTTT,CASSIGPNRVKEGNQPQHF